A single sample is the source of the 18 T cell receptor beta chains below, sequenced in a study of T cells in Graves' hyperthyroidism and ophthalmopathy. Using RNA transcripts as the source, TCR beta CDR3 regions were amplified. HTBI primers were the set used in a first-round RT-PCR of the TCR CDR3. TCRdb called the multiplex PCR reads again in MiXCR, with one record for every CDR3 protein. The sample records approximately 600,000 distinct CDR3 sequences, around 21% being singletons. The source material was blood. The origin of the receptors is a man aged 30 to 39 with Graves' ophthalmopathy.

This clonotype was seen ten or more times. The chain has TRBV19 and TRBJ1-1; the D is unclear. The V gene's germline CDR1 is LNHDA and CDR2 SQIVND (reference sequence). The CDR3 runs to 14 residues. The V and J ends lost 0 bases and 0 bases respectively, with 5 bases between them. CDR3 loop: CASSIDALNTEAFF. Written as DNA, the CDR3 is TGTGCCAGTAGTATAGATGCTTTGAACACTGAAGCTTTCTTT.

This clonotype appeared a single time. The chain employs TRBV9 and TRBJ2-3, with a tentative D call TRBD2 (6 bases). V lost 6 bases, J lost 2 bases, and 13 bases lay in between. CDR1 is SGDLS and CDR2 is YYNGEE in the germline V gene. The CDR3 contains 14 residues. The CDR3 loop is CASNHGGYTDTQYF. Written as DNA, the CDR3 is TGTGCCAGCAACCATGGGGGGTACACAGATACGCAGTATTTT.

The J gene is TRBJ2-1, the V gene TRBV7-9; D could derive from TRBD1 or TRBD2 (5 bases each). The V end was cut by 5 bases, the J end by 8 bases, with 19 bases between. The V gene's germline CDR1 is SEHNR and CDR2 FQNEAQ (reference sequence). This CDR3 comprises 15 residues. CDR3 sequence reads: CASSPGGTLADEQFF. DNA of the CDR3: TGTGCCAGCAGCCCTGGTGGGACGCTAGCCGATGAGCAGTTCTTC. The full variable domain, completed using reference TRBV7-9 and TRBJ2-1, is DTGVSQNPRHKITKRGQNVTFRCDPISEHNRLYWYRQTLGQGPEFLTYFQNEAQLEKSRLLSDRFSAERPKGSFSTLEIQRTEQGDSAMYLCASSPGGTLADEQFFGPGTRLTVL.

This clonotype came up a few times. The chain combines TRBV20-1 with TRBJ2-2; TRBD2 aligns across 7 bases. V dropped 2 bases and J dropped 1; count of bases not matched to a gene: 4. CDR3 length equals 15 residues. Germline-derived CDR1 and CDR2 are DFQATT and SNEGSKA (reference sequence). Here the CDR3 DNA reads TGCAGTGCTAGACCCCCGGGAGGGAACACCGGGGAGCTGTTTTTT. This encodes CSARPPGGNTGELFF.

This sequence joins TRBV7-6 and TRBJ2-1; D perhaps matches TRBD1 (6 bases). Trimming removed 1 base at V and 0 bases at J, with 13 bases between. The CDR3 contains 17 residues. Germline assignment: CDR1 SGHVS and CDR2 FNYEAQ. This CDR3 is CASSLVGDTSSYNEQFF. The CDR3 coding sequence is TGTGCCAGCAGCTTAGTTGGGGACACGAGCTCCTACAATGAGCAGTTCTTC.

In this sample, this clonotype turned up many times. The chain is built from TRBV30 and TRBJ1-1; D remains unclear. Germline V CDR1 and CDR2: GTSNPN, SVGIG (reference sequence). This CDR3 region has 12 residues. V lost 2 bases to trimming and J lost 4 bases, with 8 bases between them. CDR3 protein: CAWSQGFTEAFF. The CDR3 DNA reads TGTGCCTGGAGTCAAGGGTTCACTGAAGCTTTCTTT.

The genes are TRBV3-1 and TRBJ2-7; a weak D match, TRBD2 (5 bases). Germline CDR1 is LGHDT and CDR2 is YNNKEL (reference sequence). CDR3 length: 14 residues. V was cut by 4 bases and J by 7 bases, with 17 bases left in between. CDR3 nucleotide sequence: TGTGCCAGCAGCCCGACCGCAAAGAGAGGGGAGCAGTACTTC. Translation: CASSPTAKRGEQYF.

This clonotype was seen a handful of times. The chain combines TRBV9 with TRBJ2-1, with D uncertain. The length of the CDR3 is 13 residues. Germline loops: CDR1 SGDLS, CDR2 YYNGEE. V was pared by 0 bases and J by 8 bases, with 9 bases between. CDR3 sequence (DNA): TGTGCCAGCAGCGTAGTGGCTTGGGATGAGCAGTTCTTC. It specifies CASSVVAWDEQFF.

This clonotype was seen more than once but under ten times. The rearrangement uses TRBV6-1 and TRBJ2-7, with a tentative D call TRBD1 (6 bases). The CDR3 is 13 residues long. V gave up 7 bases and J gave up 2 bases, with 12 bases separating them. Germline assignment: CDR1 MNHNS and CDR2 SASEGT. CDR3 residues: CASITGYTYEQYF. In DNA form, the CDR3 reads TGTGCCAGCATTACAGGGTACACCTACGAGCAGTACTTC.

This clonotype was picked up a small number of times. The DNA of the CDR3 is TGCAGTGCCCCGCGGACTATAAATGAGCAGTTCTTC. Translated, it gives CSAPRTINEQFF. The chain is built from TRBV20-1 and TRBJ2-1; D is perhaps TRBD2 (6 bases). This CDR3 comprises 12 residues. Trimming left V 6 bases short and J 7 bases short, with 13 bases between. Germline CDR1 is DFQATT and CDR2 is SNEGSKA (reference sequence).

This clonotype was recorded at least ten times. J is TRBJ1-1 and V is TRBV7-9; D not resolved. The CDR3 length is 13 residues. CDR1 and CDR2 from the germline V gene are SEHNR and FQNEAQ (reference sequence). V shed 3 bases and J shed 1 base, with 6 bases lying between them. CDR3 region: CASSFNRNTEAFF. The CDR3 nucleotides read TGTGCCAGCAGCTTTAACAGGAACACTGAAGCTTTCTTT.

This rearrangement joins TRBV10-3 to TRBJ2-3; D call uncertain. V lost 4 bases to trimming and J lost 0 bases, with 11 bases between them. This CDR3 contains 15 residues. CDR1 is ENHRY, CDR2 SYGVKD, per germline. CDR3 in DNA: TGTGCCATCAGTGGGACCCGTGCTAGCACAGATACGCAGTATTTT. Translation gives CAISGTRASTDTQYF.

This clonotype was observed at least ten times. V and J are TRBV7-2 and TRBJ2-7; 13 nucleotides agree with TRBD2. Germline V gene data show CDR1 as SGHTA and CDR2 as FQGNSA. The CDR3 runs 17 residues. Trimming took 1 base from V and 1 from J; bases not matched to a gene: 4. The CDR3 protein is CASSLGTTSGRSYEQYF. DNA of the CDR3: TGTGCCAGCAGCTTAGGGACGACTAGCGGGAGGTCCTACGAGCAGTACTTC. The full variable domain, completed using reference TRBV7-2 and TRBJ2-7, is GAGVSQSPSNKVTEKGKDVELRCDPISGHTALYWYRQSLGQGLEFLIYFQGNSAPDKSGLPSDRFSAERTGGSVSTLTIQRTQQEDSAVYLCASSLGTTSGRSYEQYFGPGTRLTVT.

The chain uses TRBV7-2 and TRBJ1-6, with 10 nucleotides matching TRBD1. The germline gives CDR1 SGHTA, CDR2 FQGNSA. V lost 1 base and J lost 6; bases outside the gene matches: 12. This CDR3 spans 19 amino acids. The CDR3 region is CASSLDSVDRGRANSPLHF. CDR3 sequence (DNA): TGTGCCAGCAGCTTAGATTCGGTTGACAGGGGGCGCGCTAATTCACCCCTCCACTTT. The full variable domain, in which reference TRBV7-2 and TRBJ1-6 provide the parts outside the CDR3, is GAGVSQSPSNKVTEKGKDVELRCDPISGHTALYWYRQSLGQGLEFLIYFQGNSAPDKSGLPSDRFSAERTGGSVSTLTIQRTQQEDSAVYLCASSLDSVDRGRANSPLHFGNGTRLTVT.

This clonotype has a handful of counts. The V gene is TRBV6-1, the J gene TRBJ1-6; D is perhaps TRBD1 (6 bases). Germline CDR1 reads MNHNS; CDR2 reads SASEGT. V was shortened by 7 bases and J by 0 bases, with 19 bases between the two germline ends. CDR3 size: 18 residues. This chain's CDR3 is CASTQLQGAGSYNSPLHF. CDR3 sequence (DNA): TGTGCCAGCACTCAACTACAGGGAGCGGGCTCCTATAATTCACCCCTCCACTTT.

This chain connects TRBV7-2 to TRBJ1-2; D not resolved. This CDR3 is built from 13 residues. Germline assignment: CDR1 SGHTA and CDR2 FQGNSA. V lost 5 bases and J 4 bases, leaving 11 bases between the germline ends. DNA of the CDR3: TGTGCCAGCAGCCAGGACCGAATCTATGGCTACACCTTC. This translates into CASSQDRIYGYTF. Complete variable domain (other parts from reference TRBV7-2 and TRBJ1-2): GAGVSQSPSNKVTEKGKDVELRCDPISGHTALYWYRQSLGQGLEFLIYFQGNSAPDKSGLPSDRFSAERTGGSVSTLTIQRTQQEDSAVYLCASSQDRIYGYTFGSGTRLTVV.

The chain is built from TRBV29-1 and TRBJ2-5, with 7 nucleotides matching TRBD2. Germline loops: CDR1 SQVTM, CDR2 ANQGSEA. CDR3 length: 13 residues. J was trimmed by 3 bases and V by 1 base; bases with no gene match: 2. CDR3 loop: CSVEGGGEETQYF. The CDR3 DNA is TGCAGCGTTGAAGGGGGGGGGGAAGAGACCCAGTACTTC.

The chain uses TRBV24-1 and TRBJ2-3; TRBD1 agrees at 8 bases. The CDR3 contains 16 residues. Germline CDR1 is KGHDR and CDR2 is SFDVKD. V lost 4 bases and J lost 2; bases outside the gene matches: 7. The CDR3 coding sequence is TGTGCCACCAGTGACCCGTCGACAGGGGTCACAGATACGCAGTATTTT. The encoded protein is CATSDPSTGVTDTQYF.